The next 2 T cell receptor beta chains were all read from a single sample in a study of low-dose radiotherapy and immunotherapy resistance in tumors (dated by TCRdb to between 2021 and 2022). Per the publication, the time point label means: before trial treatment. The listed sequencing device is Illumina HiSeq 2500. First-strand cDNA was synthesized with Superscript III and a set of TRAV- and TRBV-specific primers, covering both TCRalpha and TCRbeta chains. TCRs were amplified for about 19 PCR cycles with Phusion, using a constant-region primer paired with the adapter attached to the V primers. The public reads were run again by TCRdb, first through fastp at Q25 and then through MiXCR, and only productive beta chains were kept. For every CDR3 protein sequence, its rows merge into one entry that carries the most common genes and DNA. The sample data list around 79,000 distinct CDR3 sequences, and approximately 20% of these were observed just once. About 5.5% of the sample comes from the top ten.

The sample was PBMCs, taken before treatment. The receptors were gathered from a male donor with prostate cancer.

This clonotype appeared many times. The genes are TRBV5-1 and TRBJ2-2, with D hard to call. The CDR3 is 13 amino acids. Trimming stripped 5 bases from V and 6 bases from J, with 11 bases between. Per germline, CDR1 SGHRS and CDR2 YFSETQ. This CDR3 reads CASRRGVPGELFF. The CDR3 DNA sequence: TGCGCCAGCAGGCGTGGGGTGCCCGGGGAGCTGTTTTTT.

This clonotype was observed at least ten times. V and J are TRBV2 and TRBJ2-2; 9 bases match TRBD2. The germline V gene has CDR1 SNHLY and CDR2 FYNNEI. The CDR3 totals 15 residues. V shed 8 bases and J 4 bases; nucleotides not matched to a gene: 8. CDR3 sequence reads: CASGLAGAVTGELFF. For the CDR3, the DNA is TGTGCCAGCGGCTTAGCGGGAGCCGTCACCGGGGAGCTGTTTTTT.